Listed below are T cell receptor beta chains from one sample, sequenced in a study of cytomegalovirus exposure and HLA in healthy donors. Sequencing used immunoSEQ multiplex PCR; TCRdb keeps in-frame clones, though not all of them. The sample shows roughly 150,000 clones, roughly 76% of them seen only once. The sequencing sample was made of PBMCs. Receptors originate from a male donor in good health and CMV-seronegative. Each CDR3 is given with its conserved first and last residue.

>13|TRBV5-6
CASRSWGADTQYF
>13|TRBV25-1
CASSTTTGAEAFF
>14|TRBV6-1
CASRDRPITDTQYF
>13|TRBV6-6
CASSSRENQPQHF
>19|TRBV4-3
CASSQDLSDRGLVNYGYTF
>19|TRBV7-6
CASSLRQGVSTGNTGELFF
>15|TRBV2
CASSIDRGSSQPQHF
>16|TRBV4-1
CASSQTSGGPYNEQFF
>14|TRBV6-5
CASSYPGRIYEQYF
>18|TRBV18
CASSPTGVVAGGTDTQYF
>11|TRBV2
CASRDWETQYF
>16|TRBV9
CASSVGQGYGTEKLFF
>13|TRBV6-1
CASSRQGTYEQYF
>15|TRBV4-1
CASSAGGHPYNEQFF
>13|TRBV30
CAWSEGTGSPLHF
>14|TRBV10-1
CASSPSGGALEQFF
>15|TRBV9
CASNLRASGGSEQFF
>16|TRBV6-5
CASSYFVSPRTDTQYF
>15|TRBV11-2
CASSRGGPEGNEQYF
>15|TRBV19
CASSIGNRLNSPLHF
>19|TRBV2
CASSEMGLAGAGVSLEQFF
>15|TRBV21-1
CASKRWGQHQETQYF
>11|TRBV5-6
CASSLQETQYF
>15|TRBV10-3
CATGLAGISTDTQYF
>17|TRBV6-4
CASSDLGQGQYNSPLHF
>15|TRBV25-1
CASSPHSAGANVLTF
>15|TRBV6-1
CASRMTGGRYYEQYF
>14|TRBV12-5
CASGGGPSYNEQFF
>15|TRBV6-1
CASRSWGTGRTEAFF
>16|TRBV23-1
CASSPTTGGAGTEAFF
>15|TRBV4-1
CASSQGTGGPYGYTF
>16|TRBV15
CATRSSGAASGNTIYF
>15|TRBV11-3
CASSLDGTGSDTQYF
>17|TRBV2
CASSAGGRGYIWETQYF
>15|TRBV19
CASSLIGGGNTEAFF
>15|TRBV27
CASSARRGLSGELFF
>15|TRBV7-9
CASSLGRSVTDTQYF